These 6 T cell receptor beta chains came from one sample sequenced in a study of CD8 T cells in Susac syndrome. Random hexamers were used to reverse transcribe the RNA input (roughly 0.5 to 1 ug). TCRdb itself ran the immunoSEQ multiplex PCR reads through MiXCR, one entry per CDR3 protein. The sample holds about 150,000 distinct CDR3 sequences, approximately 93% seen once. The sequenced material came from CD4+ T cells from PBMCs. Receptors were obtained from a human donor with multiple sclerosis.

The chain is built from TRBV4-1 and TRBJ2-7; 7 nucleotides match TRBD1. The germline V gene has CDR1 MGHRA and CDR2 YSYEKL. This CDR3 comprises 16 residues. The J segment lost 2 bases and the V segment lost 3 bases, leaving 10 bases of the junction unmatched. In DNA, the CDR3 is TGCGCCAGCAGCCAGGGGCCGGGACAGACACCCTACGAGCAGTACTTC. Amino acids: CASSQGPGQTPYEQYF.

This clonotype was observed a handful of times. The V and J genes are TRBV7-2 and TRBJ2-1; no clear D. V lost 5 bases to trimming and J lost 10 bases, with 9 bases between them. The germline V gene has CDR1 SGHTA and CDR2 FQGNSA. The CDR3 is made up of 11 amino acids. In DNA form, the CDR3 reads TGTGCCAGCAGCCCCGCCCGGGAGCAGTTCTTC. It specifies CASSPAREQFF. The whole variable domain, filled in from reference TRBV7-2 and TRBJ2-1, reads GAGVSQSPSNKVTEKGKDVELRCDPISGHTALYWYRQSLGQGLEFLIYFQGNSAPDKSGLPSDRFSAERTGGSVSTLTIQRTQQEDSAVYLCASSPAREQFFGPGTRLTVL.

This rearrangement joins TRBV5-1 to TRBJ2-1, with 12 bases fitting TRBD2. This CDR3 is 15 amino acids long. Per the germline V gene, CDR1 is SGHRS and CDR2 is YFSETQ. V dropped 4 bases and J dropped 7; count of bases not matched to a gene: 6. CDR3 in amino acids: CASSKGLAGGNEQFF. The CDR3 bases are TGCGCCAGCAGCAAGGGACTAGCGGGTGGAAATGAGCAGTTCTTC.

The chain uses TRBV20-1 and TRBJ2-3; 9 bases match TRBD1. CDR1 is DFQATT, CDR2 SNEGSKA, per germline (reference sequence). The CDR3 contains 13 residues. The CDR3 region has the DNA TGCAGCACGCAGGGACAGGGCTGGGGTACGCAGTATTTT. Amino acids: CSTQGQGWGTQYF.

The rearrangement uses TRBV5-1 and TRBJ2-5; 7 bases are a match to TRBD2. With 6 bases clipped from V and 2 bases from J, the junction kept 4 bases outside the gene matches. The CDR3 has 13 residues. Per germline, CDR1 SGHRS and CDR2 YFSETQ. CDR3: CASMTGGQETQYF. The CDR3, as DNA: TGCGCCAGCATGACGGGGGGTCAAGAGACCCAGTACTTC.

The chain uses TRBV3-1 and TRBJ2-5; no clear D gene. The CDR3 is made up of 15 amino acids. V was pared by 4 bases and J by 5 bases, with 17 bases between. Germline assignment: CDR1 LGHDT and CDR2 YNNKEL (reference sequence). The CDR3 nucleotides read TGTGCCAGCAGCCGAACCTGGCCCCTAGGGGAGACCCAGTACTTC. This encodes CASSRTWPLGETQYF.